The 9 T cell receptor beta chains below come from one sample, sequenced in a study of cytomegalovirus exposure and HLA in healthy donors. The primer mix had 60 Vbeta and 13 Jbeta primers. Some clones are missing from TCRdb's copy, which holds only in-frame ones; the method was immunoSEQ multiplex PCR. The top ten hold about 30% of the sample, which has 100,000 to 150,000 clones, about 80% seen once. Sequencing was carried out using PBMCs. These receptors came from a man aged 55-75 years in good health and CMV-seropositive.

V is TRBV5-4 and J is TRBJ1-6; D not resolved. The CDR3 is made up of 15 amino acids. Trimming stripped 0 bases from V and 8 bases from J, with 12 bases between. Germline V gene data show CDR1 as SGHNT and CDR2 as YYREEE (reference sequence). The CDR3, as DNA: TGTGCCAGCAGCTTGGAGCCCCTCGTCCATTCACCCCTCCACTTT. This codes for CASSLEPLVHSPLHF.

The rearrangement joins TRBV30 to TRBJ1-2; D remains ambiguous. The germline CDR1 and CDR2 sequences are GTSNPN and SVGIG (reference sequence). The V and J ends lost 3 bases and 3 bases respectively, with 5 bases between them. The CDR3 runs to 11 residues. In DNA, the CDR3 is TGTGCCTGGAGCCAGGACTATGGCTACACCTTC. This codes for CAWSQDYGYTF.

The chain employs TRBV6-1 and TRBJ1-1; D is ambiguous. With 6 bases removed from V and 2 bases from J, the gap between germline ends came to 10 bases. Germline CDR1 reads MNHNS; CDR2 reads SASEGT. The length of the CDR3 is 13 residues. Written as DNA, the CDR3 is TGTGCCAGCAGAGGAGGTGACAACACTGAAGCTTTCTTT. This translates into CASRGGDNTEAFF.

This clone has a handful of counts. The rearrangement joins TRBV30 to TRBJ1-1; the match to TRBD1 covers 9 bases. Per the germline V gene, CDR1 is GTSNPN and CDR2 is SVGIG (reference sequence). V shed 4 bases, J shed 5 bases, and the junction held 11 bases outside the gene matches. The CDR3 extends over 15 amino acids. The CDR3: CAWKSKQGAGTEAFF. CDR3 nucleotide sequence: TGTGCCTGGAAATCGAAACAGGGGGCAGGGACTGAAGCTTTCTTT. Full variable domain (remainder filled in from reference TRBV30 and TRBJ1-1): SQTIHQWPATLVQPVGSPLSLECTVEGTSNPNLYWYRQAAGRGLQLLFYSVGIGQISSEVPQNLSASRPQDRQFILSSKKLLLSDSGFYLCAWKSKQGAGTEAFFGQGTRLTVV.

This clone occurred a few times. This chain links TRBV7-9 with TRBJ1-2; D is unclear. Germline CDR1 SEHNR, CDR2 FQNEAQ (reference sequence). This CDR3 is 15 amino acids long. V lost 3 bases and J lost 6, with 17 bases in between. For the CDR3, the DNA is TGTGCCAGCAGCTTTTTTCCGGCAGGCTTGAATGGCTACACCTTC. Protein product: CASSFFPAGLNGYTF.

The sample holds a few counts of this clone. The chain employs TRBV2 and TRBJ2-2; 10 nucleotides line up with TRBD1. The V gene end was trimmed by 10 bases and the J gene end by 1 base; junction bases not matched to a gene: 3. CDR3 size: 14 residues. Germline CDR1 reads SNHLY; CDR2 reads FYNNEI. The CDR3 sequence: CATRTGGNTGELFF. CDR3 nucleotide sequence: TGTGCCACCAGGACAGGGGGGAACACCGGGGAGCTGTTTTTT.

The V gene is TRBV18, the J gene TRBJ1-1; 8 positions agree with TRBD1. The CDR3 is made up of 13 amino acids. V trimming: 10 bases; J trimming: 5 bases; junction bases outside the gene matches: 9. The germline CDR1 and CDR2 sequences are KGHSH and LQKENI. The CDR3 protein is CAILGQGATEAFF. The CDR3 region has the DNA TGTGCCATTTTGGGGCAGGGGGCGACTGAAGCTTTCTTT.

CDR3 loop: CASSPGQGVRPQHF. The CDR3, as DNA: TGTGCCAGCAGCCCGGGACAGGGGGTTCGGCCCCAGCATTTT. The chain carries TRBV6-5 and TRBJ1-5, with 11 bases aligning to TRBD1. V lost 6 bases to trimming and J lost 9 bases; unmatched junction nucleotides: 7. The CDR3 has 14 residues. The germline CDR1 and CDR2 sequences are MNHEY and SVGAGI.

This clone has a single count. The V call is TRBV12-5, the J call TRBJ2-1; D is perhaps TRBD1 (6 bases). This CDR3 contains 15 residues. CDR1 LGHNT and CDR2 FRNRAP come from the germline V gene. V was trimmed by 7 bases and J by 0 bases, leaving 13 bases between them. The CDR3 region has the DNA TGTGCTAGTGCACTGGGGGCTTTCTCCTACAATGAGCAGTTCTTC. Translation: CASALGAFSYNEQFF. The full variable domain, rest sourced from reference TRBV12-5 and TRBJ2-1, is DARVTQTPRHKVTEMGQEVTMRCQPILGHNTVFWYRQTMMQGLELLAYFRNRAPLDDSGMPKDRFSAEMPDATLATLKIQPSEPRDSAVYFCASALGAFSYNEQFFGPGTRLTVL.